The 32 T cell receptor beta chains presented below share a single source sample, sequenced in a study of molecular identifiers for immune sequencing clone quantification. TCRdb re-called the PCR reads with MiXCR, one entry per CDR3 protein. The repertoire has about 510,000 distinct CDR3 sequences, about a fifth of them found once; the top ten carry 0.65% to 0.95%. Input material: naive CD8+ T cells from blood, with Jurkat cell RNA spiked in. Subset given: FACS-sorted CD8+CD4-CCR7+CD45RA+ naive T cells. The receptors originated from a human donor in good health. Some libraries in this study had Jurkat cell RNA spiked in.

This clonotype has ten or more counts. V usage is TRBV28 and J usage is TRBJ2-7, with 7 positions matching TRBD2. Germline lookup yields CDR1 MDHEN and CDR2 SYDVKM. This CDR3 region has 12 residues. After removal of 6 bases from V and 3 bases from J, the junction contained 2 bases not matched to a gene. CDR3 region: CASRASGYEQYF. The CDR3 bases are TGTGCCAGCAGGGCTAGCGGCTACGAGCAGTACTTC.

The chain has TRBV7-2 and TRBJ2-5; D is undetermined. V was cut by 2 bases and J by 1 base, with 8 bases left in between. This CDR3 comprises 14 residues. Germline loops: CDR1 SGHTA, CDR2 FQGNSA. For the CDR3, the DNA is TGTGCCAGCAGCTTACTGAGGATCCAAGAGACCCAGTACTTC. It is translated as CASSLLRIQETQYF.

The sample holds a few counts of this clonotype. V is TRBV20-1 and J is TRBJ2-3, with D hard to call. The germline CDR1 and CDR2 sequences are DFQATT and SNEGSKA (reference sequence). The CDR3 extends over 17 amino acids. Trimming left V 0 bases short and J 4 bases short, with 20 bases between. CDR3 amino acids: CSARDPEKPNRADTQYF. CDR3 coding DNA: TGCAGTGCTAGAGATCCGGAGAAACCCAACCGCGCAGATACGCAGTATTTT.

This clonotype showed up many times. V usage is TRBV7-9 and J usage is TRBJ2-3; the D is unclear. Trimming stripped 5 bases from V and 2 bases from J, with 11 bases between. The V gene's germline CDR1 is SEHNR and CDR2 FQNEAQ (reference sequence). This CDR3 spans 14 amino acids. The DNA of the CDR3 is TGTGCCAGCAGCCAGACCACTTCCACAGATACGCAGTATTTT. Translation: CASSQTTSTDTQYF.

This sequence joins TRBV4-3 and TRBJ1-1; 7 bases are a match to TRBD1. The CDR3 is 14 residues long. The V segment lost 1 base and the J segment 6 bases; nucleotides outside the gene matches: 5. CDR1 and CDR2 (germline): LGHNA, YSLEER. The CDR3 sequence: CASSQVAGQAEAFF. Written as DNA, the CDR3 is TGCGCCAGCAGCCAAGTCGCCGGACAGGCTGAAGCTTTCTTT.

This clonotype occurred a few times. The chain links TRBV19 to TRBJ2-1; perhaps TRBD2 as D (5 bases). The V end was cut by 10 bases, the J end by 9 bases, with 19 bases between. There are 13 residues in the CDR3. Germline CDR1 and CDR2: LNHDA and SQIVND (reference sequence). The CDR3 region has the DNA TGTGCCACCACCATAGGAGGAGCAGGTGAGCAGTTCTTC. Protein: CATTIGGAGEQFF.

Worth noting for this clonotype: Since a much larger clone is just one base distant, this may be a read error. The chain uses TRBV12-5 and TRBJ2-3, with D unresolved. The CDR3 extends over 15 amino acids. Trimming stripped 5 bases from V and 0 bases from J, with 12 bases between. Germline V lookup: CDR1 LGHNT, CDR2 FRNRAP. The CDR3 is CASGATTTSTDTQYF. DNA for the CDR3: TGTGCTAGTGGTGCCACAACTACTAGCACAGATACGCAGTATTTT.

The rearrangement links TRBV4-1 to TRBJ2-5; no firm D call. V dropped 1 base and J dropped 5 bases, with 8 bases sitting between them. From germline, CDR1 is MGHRA and CDR2 YSYEKL. This CDR3 is 13 amino acids long. The CDR3, as DNA: TGCGCCAGCAGCCAAGGTTTGATGGAGACCCAGTACTTC. Encoded protein: CASSQGLMETQYF.

This clonotype was seen repeatedly, ten times or more. The V gene is TRBV28, the J gene TRBJ2-7, with 7 nucleotides matching TRBD1. The CDR3 is made up of 14 amino acids. CDR1 and CDR2 from the germline V gene are MDHEN and SYDVKM. The junction had 8 bases not matched to a gene; V was cut back by 6 bases and J by 3 bases. DNA for the CDR3: TGTGCCAGCAGCCTGGTATCAGGGGGCTACGAGCAGTACTTC. Protein product: CASSLVSGGYEQYF. Filled out from reference TRBV28 and TRBJ2-7, the complete variable domain reads DVKVTQSSRYLVKRTGEKVFLECVQDMDHENMFWYRQDPGLGLRLIYFSYDVKMKEKGDIPEGYSVSREKKERFSLILESASTNQTSMYLCASSLVSGGYEQYFGPGTRLTVT.

In regard to this clonotype: One base away lies a much larger clone, so this may be a sequencing read error. This CDR3 reads CASGQEHYNEQFF. The CDR3 DNA is TGTGCCAGCGGCCAGGAGCACTACAATGAGCAGTTCTTC. This chain connects TRBV6-6 to TRBJ2-1; D gene uncertain. Between the trimmed V and J ends, which lost 8 bases and 3 bases, there was a span of 11 bases. This CDR3 is built from 13 residues. CDR1 is MNHNY and CDR2 is SVGAGI in the germline V gene (reference sequence).

This clonotype was seen ten or more times. The chain has TRBV12-3 or TRBV12-4 and TRBJ1-2; D is unresolved. V was clipped by 4 bases and J by 4 bases, with 10 bases between them. The CDR3 is 13 residues long. CDR3 sequence reads: CASSSPVRYGYTF. In DNA, the CDR3 is TGTGCCAGCAGTTCCCCCGTCCGCTATGGCTACACCTTC.

This clonotype appeared a few times. The V gene is TRBV30, the J gene TRBJ1-1; unclear D gene. Trimming left V 3 bases short and J 1 base short, with 9 bases between. CDR3 size: 13 residues. CDR1 GTSNPN and CDR2 SVGIG come from the germline V gene (reference sequence). Here the CDR3 reads CAWSLDANTEAFF. Written as DNA, the CDR3 is TGTGCCTGGAGCTTGGACGCGAACACTGAAGCTTTCTTT.

This chain joins TRBV13 and TRBJ2-5; possible D gene TRBD1, 8 bases. CDR3 length equals 14 residues. The germline V gene encodes CDR1 PRHDT and CDR2 FYEKMQ (reference sequence). The V end was cut by 5 bases, the J end by 5 bases, with 15 bases between. The CDR3 is CASSTGGGLETQYF. The CDR3 region has the DNA TGTGCCAGCAGCACAGGGGGGGGGCTGGAGACCCAGTACTTC.

This clonotype was detected ten times or more. This chain joins TRBV29-1 and TRBJ2-1, with D uncertain. CDR1 is SQVTM, CDR2 ANQGSEA, per germline. Trimming removed 7 bases at V and 2 bases at J, with 9 bases between. This CDR3 is built from 12 residues. The CDR3 nucleotides are TGCAGCGGGACCGGTACCTACAATGAGCAGTTCTTC. It codes for CSGTGTYNEQFF.

In regard to this clonotype: The conserved phenylalanine or tryptophan is not found at the CDR3 terminus, so this likely reflects a read error. V and J are TRBV7-6 and TRBJ1-1; 7 nucleotides agree with TRBD1. This CDR3 comprises 20 residues. Germline V gene lookup returns CDR1 SGHVS and CDR2 FNYEAQ. Germline trimming cut 0 bases from V and 1 base from J; bases unmatched to any gene: 17. The CDR3 region has the DNA TGTGCCAGCAGCTTAGCAATAGAGGCGGGACAGAGACTACCGAACACTGAAGCTTTCTCT. Encoded protein: CASSLAIEAGQRLPNTEAFS.

This clonotype has ten or more counts. The chain has TRBV5-1 and TRBJ1-1; TRBD1 is a possible D gene (5 bases). Germline CDR1 reads SGHRS; CDR2 reads YFSETQ. This CDR3 has 14 residues. The V end was cut by 1 base, the J end by 5 bases, with 12 bases between. The CDR3 DNA follows: TGCGCCAGCAGCTTGCAGGGTTGGGGAACTGAAGCTTTCTTT. Translating gives CASSLQGWGTEAFF.

Comment on this clonotype: Relative to the germline gene, one junction end is altered; a read error may explain this. The rearrangement joins TRBV10-3 to TRBJ2-7, with 9 nucleotides matching TRBD1. Germline V gene data show CDR1 as ENHRY and CDR2 as SYGVKD. The CDR3 consists of 16 residues. The chain's CDR3 is CAIGDAPQGAPPEQYF. The CDR3 nucleotides are TGTGCCATCGGTGATGCCCCACAGGGGGCCCCACCCGAGCAGTACTTC.

V and J are TRBV7-3 and TRBJ2-1; 7 bases fit TRBD2. The CDR3 runs 14 residues. Germline CDR1 reads SGHTA; CDR2 reads FQGTGA. The ends lost 2 bases at V and 9 bases at J; junction bases unmatched: 7. CDR3 coding DNA: TGTGCCAGCAGCTTAGGGGCGGGAGACGGTGAGCAGTTCTTC. Protein: CASSLGAGDGEQFF. The complete variable domain, with remaining parts taken from reference TRBV7-3 and TRBJ2-1, reads GAGVSQTPSNKVTEKGKYVELRCDPISGHTALYWYRQSLGQGPEFLIYFQGTGAADDSGLPNDRFFAVRPEGSVSTLKIQRTERGDSAVYLCASSLGAGDGEQFFGPGTRLTVL.

This clonotype was counted many times. This chain uses TRBV5-1 with TRBJ2-7; no definite D call. CDR3 length: 14 residues. CDR1 is SGHRS, CDR2 YFSETQ, per germline. V dropped 3 bases and J dropped 0 bases, with 10 bases sitting between them. Here the CDR3 DNA reads TGCGCCAGCAGCTCTGAAGAAATCTCCTACGAGCAGTACTTC. It yields the protein CASSSEEISYEQYF. The full variable domain, completed using reference TRBV5-1 and TRBJ2-7, is KAGVTQTPRYLIKTRGQQVTLSCSPISGHRSVSWYQQTPGQGLQFLFEYFSETQRNKGNFPGRFSGRQFSNSRSEMNVSTLELGDSALYLCASSSEEISYEQYFGPGTRLTVT.

V gene TRBV12-3 or TRBV12-4 combines with J gene TRBJ2-7; D gene uncertain. This CDR3 spans 12 amino acids. Trimming took 4 bases from V and 11 from J, leaving 15 bases between them. CDR3 sequence reads: CASSSPSQLEYF. The CDR3 nucleotides read TGTGCCAGCAGTTCCCCGTCCCAATTGGAGTACTTC.

This chain connects TRBV7-9 to TRBJ2-3; D call uncertain. The CDR3 loop spans 14 amino acids. Trimming pared 6 bases from V and 4 bases from J, leaving 14 bases between. The germline CDR1 and CDR2 sequences are SEHNR and FQNEAQ (reference sequence). The CDR3, as DNA: TGTGCCAGCAGAGCGCTCAGCGTTGCAGATACGCAGTATTTT. Amino acids: CASRALSVADTQYF.

A remark on this clonotype: Just one base apart from a much larger clone, this may be a read error. This chain joins TRBV4-1 and TRBJ2-7; TRBD2 matches at 10 bases. The CDR3 sequence is 15 residues long. Germline V gives CDR1 MGHRA, CDR2 YSYEKL. CDR3 sequence: CASSQPSGGRREQHF. DNA for the CDR3: TGCGCCAGCAGCCAACCTAGCGGGGGACGGCGGGAGCAGCACTTC.

This clonotype appeared a few times. V is TRBV20-1 and J is TRBJ2-7; 14 bases fit TRBD2. The ends lost 6 bases at V and 1 base at J; junction bases unmatched: 8. This CDR3 contains 16 residues. CDR1 and CDR2 (germline): DFQATT, SNEGSKA (reference sequence). This CDR3 reads CSATTGTSGSSYEQYF. DNA of the CDR3: TGCAGTGCCACTACCGGGACTAGCGGGAGTTCCTACGAGCAGTACTTC.

The chain couples TRBV4-3 to TRBJ1-5, with D possibly being TRBD1 (5 bases). The CDR3 consists of 16 residues. V was trimmed by 0 bases and J by 3 bases, leaving 12 bases between them. Germline V lookup: CDR1 LGHNA, CDR2 YSLEER. The CDR3 coding sequence is TGCGCCAGCAGCCAAGATCCGGGAGGGGCCAATCAGCCCCAGCATTTT. Translation: CASSQDPGGANQPQHF.

Points on this clonotype: A single base separates this from a much larger clone, so it may be a read error. The V call is TRBV29-1, the J call TRBJ2-1; 13 nucleotides match TRBD2. This CDR3 spans 16 amino acids. Germline CDR1 reads SQVTM; CDR2 reads ANQGSEA. The CDR3 protein is CSPWGLAGISYSEQFF. CDR3 in DNA: TGCAGTCCCTGGGGACTAGCGGGAATCTCCTACAGTGAGCAGTTCTTC.

This clonotype was seen only a few times. The CDR3 DNA sequence: TGTGCCAGCAGTGTGGCGGGGGGAGGTTACGAGCAGTACTTC. Its protein product is CASSVAGGGYEQYF. The chain has TRBV6-1 and TRBJ2-7, with 8 positions matching TRBD2. V gave up 4 bases and J gave up 4 bases; unmatched junction bases: 6. The CDR3 extends over 14 amino acids. Germline CDR1 MNHNS, CDR2 SASEGT.

In its sample, this clonotype was seen a few times. This sequence joins TRBV12-3 or TRBV12-4 and TRBJ2-1, with TRBD1 identical over 10 bases. The CDR3 consists of 16 residues. V lost 6 bases, J lost 4 bases, and 9 bases stayed unmatched. This CDR3 reads CASRPRPGQGYNEQFF. DNA for the CDR3: TGTGCCAGCAGGCCTAGACCGGGACAGGGGTACAATGAGCAGTTCTTC.

The rearrangement joins TRBV4-3 to TRBJ2-3, with D perhaps matching TRBD2 (7 bases). The CDR3 spans 17 residues. In germline, CDR1 is LGHNA, CDR2 YSLEER. The V end lost 0 bases, the J end lost 6 bases, and 19 bases lay between the germline ends. Here the CDR3 reads CASSQDGGARPGDTQYF. The CDR3 DNA follows: TGCGCCAGCAGCCAAGATGGGGGGGCCAGGCCGGGGGATACGCAGTATTTT.

This clonotype was counted many times. The chain uses TRBV20-1 and TRBJ1-4; D is perhaps TRBD1 (5 bases). CDR3 length: 13 amino acids. CDR1 and CDR2 from the germline V gene are DFQATT and SNEGSKA (reference sequence). V dropped 3 bases and J dropped 5 bases, with 10 bases sitting between them. The DNA for the CDR3 is TGCAGTGCTAGCCGGGACCTAAATGAAAAACTGTTTTTT. This encodes CSASRDLNEKLFF.

Remarks on this clonotype: This may be a read error, as it is one base from a much larger clone. The chain uses TRBV9 and TRBJ1-1; D remains unclear. Germline values: CDR1 SGDLS, CDR2 YYNGEE. V lost 3 bases and J 1 base, leaving 13 bases between the germline ends. CDR3 length equals 15 residues. This chain's CDR3 is CASSAGGVRNTEAFF. CDR3 coding DNA: TGTGCCAGCAGCGCAGGTGGAGTTCGGAACACTGAAGCTTTCTTT.

This clonotype has more than one count but fewer than ten. This chain links TRBV4-3 with TRBJ1-6, with D maybe TRBD1 (6 bases). Looked up from germline, CDR1 is LGHNA and CDR2 is YSLEER. The ends were cut back, 1 base at V and 7 bases at J, with 20 bases in the middle. The CDR3 is made up of 18 amino acids. CDR3 region: CASSQGIGGQEGNSPLHF. The CDR3 nucleotides are TGCGCCAGCAGCCAAGGCATCGGGGGGCAGGAGGGGAATTCACCCCTCCACTTT.

J is TRBJ1-2 and V is TRBV19; tentative D call: TRBD1 (6 bases). The V end was cut by 6 bases, the J end by 3 bases, with 14 bases between. The germline gives CDR1 LNHDA, CDR2 SQIVND (reference sequence). CDR3 length equals 14 residues. The CDR3 spells CASRLGKGDYGYTF. The DNA of the CDR3 is TGTGCCAGTAGATTGGGGAAGGGGGACTATGGCTACACCTTC.